This T cell receptor (beta chain) originates from a study of cytomegalovirus exposure and HLA in healthy donors. Study results and limitations: V segments that were indistinguishable, TRBV6-2 and TRBV6-3 among them, were omitted from analysis. Published work reported that the classifier diagnosed cytomegalovirus status with high specificity and sensitivity.

Germline CDR1 MNHEY, CDR2 SMNVEV (reference sequence). CDR3 length equals 15 residues. J gave up 6 bases and V 4 bases, and 6 bases lay outside the gene matches. While unrecorded immune exposures were likely, the donors were nominally healthy when sampled. PCR primers comprised 60 Vbeta and 13 Jbeta primers. Authors' processing steps: Later, 65 million to 90 million unique TCR beta chains were counted in an analysis, and some 10 million of them were shared. Sequencing was performed with immunoSEQ multiplex PCR; in TCRdb, only in-frame clones are kept and a portion is missing. That table is the source of V, J and clone size, and D and trimming were worked out from the DNA. The sample table includes 130,000 to 150,000 clones. Comments on this clone: Its specificity is not known.

The receptor was derived from a male donor in good health and CMV-seronegative. The chain joins TRBV27 to TRBJ1-2; 12 bases line up with TRBD1. The sequenced sample was PBMCs. CDR3 sequence (DNA): TGTGCCAGCAGTTCGAGGGGACAGGGGGCGCATGGCTACACCTTC. It codes for CASSSRGQGAHGYTF.